Described below is a single T cell receptor (beta chain) sequence and its context. This clone's antigen is unknown. At one boundary the junction diverges from the germline segment, which might be a read error. This same CDR3 is encoded by further DNA sequences in the sample. Preparation of the library involved the immunoSEQ multiplex PCR assay. For the multiplex PCR, a mixture combining 60 forward primers for TCR Vbeta segments and 13 reverse primers for TCR Jbeta segments was used. The CDR3 region of rearranged TCR beta genes was amplified from genomic DNA with a multiplex PCR assay. Amplified TCR beta libraries were sequenced as 87-base-pair reads on the Illumina HiSeq System. Turning to the authors' computational methods: In a later analysis, 77 million or so unique TCR beta chains were counted across the roughly 610 repertoires, and some 10 million of these chains were shared by at least two donors. A nearest-neighbor algorithm error-corrected the raw reads and collapsed the reads into unique sequences, merging closely related sequences to remove PCR and sequencing errors. To assign V, D and J gene segments, CDR3 sequences were aligned to IMGT reference sequences. For a sequence to be retained, a match of at least six nucleotides to both a V gene segment and a J gene segment was required. A rearrangement was called productive if the CDR3 had no stop codons and remained in frame with V and J, and every other rearrangement was called non-productive. Following IMGT convention, CDR3 was defined as the stretch from the second conserved V-encoded cysteine up to the conserved J-encoded phenylalanine. Sequences without an unambiguous match to a single V gene segment were excluded from the earlier analysis of about 640 of the donors. In an earlier analysis of approximately 560 of the donors, a V segment was called functional when productive rearrangements were above 56.7%, and segregating when the standard deviation between donors exceeded 5%. A statistical classification framework was built to diagnose cytomegalovirus status from the catalog of TCR beta chain sequences. In a later analysis, TCR nucleotide sequences were compared against IMGT/GENE-DB human TR gene sequences so that V and J genes could be assigned. The TCRdist pipeline was used in a later analysis to assign CDR3 sequences and most-parsimonious VDJ recombination scenarios. In a later analysis, each TCR beta chain was defined by its CDR3 amino acid sequence together with its V-gene family, and reads lacking a unique V-gene family were excluded. As a way to deal with suspected cross-contamination and a sequencing artifact, a later analysis dropped more than 500 nucleotide sequences that were highly shared and had low generation probability. In a later analysis, a clonal expansion index for each public chain was calculated from normalized within-repertoire ranks of inferred template counts. A later analysis computed generation probabilities with a VDJ recombination model fitted to out-of-frame rearrangements, and checked the results against IGoR. A later analysis scored TCR-TCR, TCR-HLA and TCR-CMV co-occurrence with hypergeometric tests, applying a repertoire-size bias correction to TCR pairs. In a later analysis, false discovery rates were estimated by permuting HLA or CMV assignments 20 times. In a later analysis, co-occurring TCRs were grouped using DBSCAN, and TCRdist sequence similarity was added for clustering within HLA-allele-positive subsets. For co-occurrence clustering, repertoires with fewer than 30,000 or more than 120,000 public chains were excluded, along with a handful of repertoires with anomalous nucleotide sharing. As stored in TCRdb, this immuneACCESS dataset retains in-frame rearrangements with V and J assigned. A fraction of the clones does not appear; measured against another copy, unresolved V genes explain less than half of the discrepancy, and the remainder lacks a known reason. Clone size and the V and J calls come from that table; the DNA yielded D and trimming. The sample has roughly 110,000 clones on record, 75% of them singletons. The ten biggest clones cover roughly 3% of the sample.

Counted from cysteine to phenylalanine, this CDR3 has 18 amino acids. The kept DNA is CDR3 alone, 54 bases in frame from the first base. Taken from the germline V gene, the CDR1 and CDR2 loops are LGHNA and YSLEER. The data are from a study of cytomegalovirus exposure and HLA in healthy donors (dated by TCRdb to the late 2010s). Regarding the complete study: An earlier analysis of approximately 640 of the donors reported more than 250 Gb of sequence data and 100 million to 140 million unique TCR beta sequences from some 180 million T cells. An early release covering 500 to 750 HLA-typed donors comprised 300 to 350 gigabases of sequencing data and around 80 million unique TCR sequences. Of the approximately 370 genotyped donors, less than 85% were placed in the genetic ancestry cluster associated with self-reported Caucasian donors. The study aimed to test whether cataloging public T cell receptors could reveal signatures of past pathogen exposure. The study used immunosequencing to profile the T cell repertoires of some 600 subjects and linked those repertoires to cytomegalovirus serostatus. Along with the roughly 670-subject first cohort, a separate validation cohort of around 120 different subjects was used. To predict cytomegalovirus infection status, the study brought together high-throughput TCR immunosequencing, statistical association of individual TCRs with disease status, and machine learning. A later analysis re-examined previously published TCR beta repertoires from roughly 650 donors and added high-resolution HLA genotyping to investigate patterns of TCR occurrence. The later analysis used no new phenotypic data to find candidate immune exposures, relying instead on TCR beta sequences and their occurrence across donors. To decide whether each TCR beta V gene segment behaved as functional or pseudogenic, an earlier analysis of 587 of the donors relied on high-throughput TCR beta sequencing. Donor age, sex, ethnicity and CMV serostatus were collected together with the repertoire data. A later genetic analysis took genome-wide SNP genotypes for about 55% of the roughly 700 donors and used that subset as a discovery cohort. All discovery cohort repertoires had been generated on a single sequencing platform. Both class I and class II loci were covered by HLA typing, at four-digit resolution. Typing coverage differed by locus: A, B, C, DRB1 and DQB1 were typed in about 620-630 donors, DQA1 in 500 to 550, DPA1 in approximately 600, and DPB1 in roughly 450. Roughly 5 DR-DQ haplotypes were handled as single units for association and clustering, since linkage in the cohort was strong. Across around 400 genotyped donors of the cohort, an average of 235,054 unique TCR beta nucleotide sequences per donor were sequenced, and around 19% of those sequences were non-productive. Study-level results and caveats: A total of fewer than 200 TCR beta chains were listed by the study as associated with cytomegalovirus. Because some donors lacked HLA typing at each locus, the association tests relied only on the typed subset. Because counts were too low, roughly 16 rarely observed V segments, including chromosome 9 orphons, were excluded from the earlier analysis of several hundred of the donors. Correlated functional status among segregating V segments might reflect linkage disequilibrium, but an unknown experimental factor could not be ruled out. A further reported finding was that TCR beta sequences accurately predicted the HLA-A and HLA-B alleles for most subjects in the first cohort. An earlier analysis of 450 to 750 of the donors showed that most TCR beta V segments appeared in productive rearrangements either about 90% or about 30% of the time, which broadly matched IMGT annotations. According to a later analysis, parvovirus B19, influenza, CMV and Epstein-Barr virus appeared linked to several top co-occurrence clusters. This cohort had only TCR beta chains sequenced, and the lack of alpha or paired-chain data limited which features could be detected. According to a later analysis, most CMV-associated TCR beta chains appeared to be HLA-restricted, and the HLA associations seemed to be driven largely by CMV exposure. According to a later analysis, TCR association rates differed among HLA loci, with DRB1 alleles showing the most associated TCRs and HLA-C alleles showing the fewest. A cluster of highly shared sequence variants was judged likely to represent a technical artifact of the sequencing pipeline. In vitro tests confirmed that three of the cytomegalovirus-associated TCR beta chains recognize cytomegalovirus antigens. According to the authors, the approach could potentially be generalized to other disease states and immunological phenotypes. Across donors, most TCR sequences were observed very rarely, whereas some public TCRs were present in many individuals. In a later analysis, HLA-associated TCR beta chains showed more clonal expansion and lower generation probabilities than non-associated chains that were equally common. Compared with the approximately 670-donor mean, donors in an Asian-associated ancestry cluster had fewer N-insertions in productive TCRs, according to a later genetic analysis. Because the 87-base-pair reads could not distinguish some IMGT-functional V segments, including TRBV6-2 and TRBV6-3, those segments were excluded. Specific HLA alleles were associated with over 15,000 TCR beta sequences at a false discovery rate of 0.05 in a later analysis. The classifier was reported to diagnose cytomegalovirus status with high specificity and sensitivity in both the original and validation cohorts. The only immune exposure information available for the cohort was CMV serostatus. The presence/absence analyses assumed that sequencing depth was roughly uniform across donors, and that assumption may not be true. An association between a missense DCLRE1C variant and V-gene and J-gene trimming of TCR beta chains was found in a later genetic analysis and replicated in an independent cohort. When HLA alleles, especially DR and DQ, strongly co-occurred, TCR associations were difficult to assign to individual alleles.

The cohort was made up of approximately 700 healthy bone marrow donors. Cohort members were all nominally healthy when sampled, although unrecorded immune exposures were likely present. The donor was CMV seropositive and belonged to the group of more than 250 seropositive cohort members. Every donor gave a peripheral blood sample, and the peripheral blood mononuclear cells from that sample were used for TCR beta sequencing. Genomic DNA was extracted from the blood cell samples with the Qiagen DNeasy Blood Extraction Kit. The rearranged chain carries TRBV4-3 and TRBJ1-3; the D gene is perhaps TRBD1, on 6 matching bases. This TCR came from a male donor in good health and CMV-seropositive. Sequencing was performed on PBMCs. The CDR3 reads CASSQGRTVSNRQASLNF. The sequence in DNA is TGCGCCAGCAGCCAAGGGAGGACGGTTAGTAACCGACAGGCCTCGCTGAATTTT.